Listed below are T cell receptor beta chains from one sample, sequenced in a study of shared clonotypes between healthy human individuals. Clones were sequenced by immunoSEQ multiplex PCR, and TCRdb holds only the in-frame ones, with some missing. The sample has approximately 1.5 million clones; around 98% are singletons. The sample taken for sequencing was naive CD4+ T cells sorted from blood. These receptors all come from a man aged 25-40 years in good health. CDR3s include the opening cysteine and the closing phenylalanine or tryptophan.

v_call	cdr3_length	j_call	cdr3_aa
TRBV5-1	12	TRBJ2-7	CASTGTHYEQYF
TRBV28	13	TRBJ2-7	CASSSLTTGKQYF
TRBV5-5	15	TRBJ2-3	CASSLYRVSADTQYF
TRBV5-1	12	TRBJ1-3	CASSLSRDTIYF
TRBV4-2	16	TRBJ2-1	CASSEPDRGEDNEQFF
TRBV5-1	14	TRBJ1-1	CASSLDPGASEAFF
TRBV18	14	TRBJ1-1	CASSPKARNTEAFF
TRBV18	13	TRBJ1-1	CASSPDRSTEAFF
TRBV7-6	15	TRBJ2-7	CASSLGRDRTYEQYF
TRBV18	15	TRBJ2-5	CASSPRGAGSETQYF
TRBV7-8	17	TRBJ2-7	CASSEPFGQGLSYEQYF
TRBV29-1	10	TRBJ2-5	CSVAGETQYF
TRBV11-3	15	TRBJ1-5	CASRRDRGRGQPQHF
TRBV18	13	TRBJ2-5	CASSQEPRETQYF
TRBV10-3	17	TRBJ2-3	CAISTGLQGSSTDTQYF
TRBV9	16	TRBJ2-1	CASSVSGYPDGNEQFF
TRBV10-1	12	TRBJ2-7	CANAPSRYEQYF
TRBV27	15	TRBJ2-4	CASSLTELAKNIQYF
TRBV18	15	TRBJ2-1	CASSAGPGGLNEQFF
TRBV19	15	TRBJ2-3	CASSILGPSTDTQYF
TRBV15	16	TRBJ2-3	CATSRSPGALTDTQYF
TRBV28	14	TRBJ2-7	CATVGAGGPGEQYF
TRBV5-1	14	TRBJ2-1	CASAEPGSYNEQFF
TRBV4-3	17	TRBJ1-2	CASSRSIGTGENYGYTF
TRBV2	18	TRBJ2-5	CASTPGRTSGSWQETQYF
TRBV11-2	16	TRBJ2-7	CASSPRDSTRHYEQYF
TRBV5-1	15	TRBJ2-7	CASSLKPPSAYEQYF
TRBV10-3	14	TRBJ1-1	CAIKSAGMSTEAFF
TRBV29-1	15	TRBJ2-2	CSAKLTGGNTGELFF
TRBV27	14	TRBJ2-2	CASRGLAGGGELFF